The entry below gives a single T cell receptor (beta chain) sequence along with its context. The antigen remains unidentified. Expressed TCRB transcripts were sequenced, since all the RNA that had been isolated was reverse transcribed. Here immunoSEQ multiplex PCR was the method, and the copy in TCRdb shows in-frame clones only, minus some. Among about 650,000 clones listed, under 15% were seen once. The data are from a study of beta chain features in type 1 diabetes. Sorting of CD4+ naive, central memory, regulatory and stem cell-like memory cells was performed via CD45RO/CCR7/CD25/CD127/CD95/CD27. Purities over 95% were achieved in all sorted populations. Overall study findings and caveats: Researchers report that Type 1 diabetes patients had moderately but significantly shorter TCRB CDR3s across all four CD4+ subsets. Naive, central memory and Treg TCRB repertoires appeared more alike in patients than in healthy donors. VDJ junctions from type 1 diabetes patients carried fewer insertions and larger deletions.

V was trimmed by 2 bases and J by 5 bases, leaving 7 bases between them. Germline V gene sequence: CDR1 LNHDA, CDR2 SQIVND (reference sequence). The CDR3 runs 13 residues. The TCR sequence derives from a man aged 25 to 40 with type 1 diabetes. The source material was naive CD4+ T cells from blood. This chain uses TRBV19 with TRBJ2-1; D is unresolved. CDR3 nucleotide sequence: TGTGCCAGTAGTATATTTCAGAACAATGAGCAGTTCTTC. Its translation: CASSIFQNNEQFF. The full variable domain, rest sourced from reference TRBV19 and TRBJ2-1, is DGGITQSPKYLFRKEGQNVTLSCEQNLNHDAMYWYRQDPGQGLRLIYYSQIVNDFQKGDIAEGYSVSREKKESFPLTVTSAQKNPTAFYLCASSIFQNNEQFFGPGTRLTVL.